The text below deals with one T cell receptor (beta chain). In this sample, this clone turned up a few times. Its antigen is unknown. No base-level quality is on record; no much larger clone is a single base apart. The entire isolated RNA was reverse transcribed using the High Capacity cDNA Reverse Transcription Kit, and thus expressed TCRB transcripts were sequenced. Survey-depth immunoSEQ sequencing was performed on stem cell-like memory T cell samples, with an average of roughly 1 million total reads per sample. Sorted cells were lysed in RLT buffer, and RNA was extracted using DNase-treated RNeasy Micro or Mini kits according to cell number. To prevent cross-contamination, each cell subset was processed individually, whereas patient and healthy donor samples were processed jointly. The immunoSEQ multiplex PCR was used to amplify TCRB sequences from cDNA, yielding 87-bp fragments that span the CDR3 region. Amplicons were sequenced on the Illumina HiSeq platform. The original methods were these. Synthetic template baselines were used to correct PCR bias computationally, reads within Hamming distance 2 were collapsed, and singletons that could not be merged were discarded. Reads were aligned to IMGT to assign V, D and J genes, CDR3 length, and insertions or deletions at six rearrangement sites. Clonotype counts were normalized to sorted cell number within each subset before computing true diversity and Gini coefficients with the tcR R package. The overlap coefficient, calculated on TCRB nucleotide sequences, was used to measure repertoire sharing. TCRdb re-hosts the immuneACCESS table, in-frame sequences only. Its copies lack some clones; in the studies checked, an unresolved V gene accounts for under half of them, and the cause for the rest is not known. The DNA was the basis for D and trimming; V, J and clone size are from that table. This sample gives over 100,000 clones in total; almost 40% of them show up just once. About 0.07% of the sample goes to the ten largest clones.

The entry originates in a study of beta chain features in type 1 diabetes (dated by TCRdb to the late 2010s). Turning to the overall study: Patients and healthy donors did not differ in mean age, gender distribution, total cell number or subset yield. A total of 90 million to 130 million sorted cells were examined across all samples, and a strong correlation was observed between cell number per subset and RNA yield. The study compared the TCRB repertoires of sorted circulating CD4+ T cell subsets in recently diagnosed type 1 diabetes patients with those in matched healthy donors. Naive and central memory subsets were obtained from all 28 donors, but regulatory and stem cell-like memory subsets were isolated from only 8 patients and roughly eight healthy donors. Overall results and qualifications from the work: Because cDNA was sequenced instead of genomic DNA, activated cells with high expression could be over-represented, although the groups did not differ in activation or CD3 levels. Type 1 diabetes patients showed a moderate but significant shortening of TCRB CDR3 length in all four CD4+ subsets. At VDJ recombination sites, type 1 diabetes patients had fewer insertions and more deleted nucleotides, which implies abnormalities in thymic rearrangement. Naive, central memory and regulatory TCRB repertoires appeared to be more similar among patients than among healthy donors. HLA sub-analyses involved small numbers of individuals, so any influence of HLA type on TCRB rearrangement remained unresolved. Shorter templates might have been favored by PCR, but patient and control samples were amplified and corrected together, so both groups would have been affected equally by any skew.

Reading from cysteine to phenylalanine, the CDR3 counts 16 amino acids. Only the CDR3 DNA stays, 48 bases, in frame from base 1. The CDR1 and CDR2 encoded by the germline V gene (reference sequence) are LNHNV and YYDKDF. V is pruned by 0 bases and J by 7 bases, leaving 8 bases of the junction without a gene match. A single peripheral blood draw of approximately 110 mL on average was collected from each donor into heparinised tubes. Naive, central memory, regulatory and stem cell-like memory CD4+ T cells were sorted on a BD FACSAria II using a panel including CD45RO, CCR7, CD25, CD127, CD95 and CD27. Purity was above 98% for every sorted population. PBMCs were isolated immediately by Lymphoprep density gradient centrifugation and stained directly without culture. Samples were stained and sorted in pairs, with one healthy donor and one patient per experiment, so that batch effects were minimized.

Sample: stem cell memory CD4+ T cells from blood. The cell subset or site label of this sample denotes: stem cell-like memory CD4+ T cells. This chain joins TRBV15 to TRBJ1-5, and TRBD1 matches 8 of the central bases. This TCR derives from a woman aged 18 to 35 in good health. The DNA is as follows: TGTGCCACCAGCAGAGATCCCGGGACAGGCGGACAGCCCCAGCATTTT. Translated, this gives CATSRDPGTGGQPQHF.